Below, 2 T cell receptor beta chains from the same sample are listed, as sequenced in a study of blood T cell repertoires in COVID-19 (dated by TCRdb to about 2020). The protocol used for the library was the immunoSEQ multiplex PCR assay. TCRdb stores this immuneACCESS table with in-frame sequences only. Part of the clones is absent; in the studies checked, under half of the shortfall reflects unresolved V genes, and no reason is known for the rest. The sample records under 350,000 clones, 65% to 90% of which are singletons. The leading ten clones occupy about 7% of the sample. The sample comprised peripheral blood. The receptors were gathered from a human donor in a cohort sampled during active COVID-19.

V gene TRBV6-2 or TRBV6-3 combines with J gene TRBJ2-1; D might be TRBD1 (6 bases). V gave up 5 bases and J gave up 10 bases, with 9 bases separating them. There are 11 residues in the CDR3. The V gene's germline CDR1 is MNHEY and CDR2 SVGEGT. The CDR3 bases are TGTGCCAGCAGTACAGGGTACGAGCAGTTCTTC. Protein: CASSTGYEQFF.

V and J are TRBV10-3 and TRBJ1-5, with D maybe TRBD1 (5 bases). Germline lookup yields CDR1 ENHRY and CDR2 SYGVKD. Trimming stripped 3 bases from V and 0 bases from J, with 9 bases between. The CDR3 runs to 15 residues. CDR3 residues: CAISEGANSNQPQHF. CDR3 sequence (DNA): TGTGCCATCAGTGAAGGGGCTAATAGCAATCAGCCCCAGCATTTT.